This TCR beta chain was identified during a study of T cell responses to AZD1222 COVID-19 vaccine. Study results and caveats: White British ancestry dominated among donors, who included more females, and clonal diversity was possibly underestimated. Regions left unmutated in variants are reportedly the target of nearly half of spike-specific TCRs. In all cases, repertoires were sampled only after the peak T cell response.

This table comes from immunoSEQ multiplex PCR, and its TCRdb copy is limited to in-frame clones, with some not included. This repertoire shows more than 110,000 clones, 85% to 95% found once; its top ten account for under 6.5%. Of note for this clone: No antigen is known for it.

The CDR3 has 15 residues. The germline gives CDR1 MNHEY, CDR2 SVGAGI. V trimming: 5 bases; J trimming: 4 bases; junction bases outside the gene matches: 6. The source was peripheral blood, collected on day 0 of AZD1222 vaccination. The chain couples TRBV6-5 to TRBJ2-7; 12 bases are a match to TRBD2. The source of this sequence is an adult in good health. CDR3: CASSRLAGALYEQYF. The CDR3 nucleotides read TGTGCCAGCAGTCGACTAGCGGGAGCCCTATACGAGCAGTACTTC.